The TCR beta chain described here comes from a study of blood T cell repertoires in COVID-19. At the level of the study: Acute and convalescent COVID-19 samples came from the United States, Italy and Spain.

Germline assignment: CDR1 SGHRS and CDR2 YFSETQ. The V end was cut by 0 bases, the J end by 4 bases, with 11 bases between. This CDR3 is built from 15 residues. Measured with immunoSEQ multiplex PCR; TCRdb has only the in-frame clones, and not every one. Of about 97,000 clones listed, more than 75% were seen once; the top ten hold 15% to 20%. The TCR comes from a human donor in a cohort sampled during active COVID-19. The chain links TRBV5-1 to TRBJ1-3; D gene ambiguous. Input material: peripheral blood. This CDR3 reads CASSLAGEEGNTIYF. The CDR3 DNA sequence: TGCGCCAGCAGCTTGGCTGGGGAGGAAGGAAACACCATATATTTT.